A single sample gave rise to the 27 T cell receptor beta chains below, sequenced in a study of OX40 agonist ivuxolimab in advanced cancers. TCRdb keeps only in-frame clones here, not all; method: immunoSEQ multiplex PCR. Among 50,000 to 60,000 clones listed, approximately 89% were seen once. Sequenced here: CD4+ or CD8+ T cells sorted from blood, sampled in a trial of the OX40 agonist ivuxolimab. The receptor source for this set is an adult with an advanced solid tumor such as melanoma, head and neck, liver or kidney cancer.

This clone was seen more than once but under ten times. The CDR3 is CASSFGGVHSYGYTF. In DNA, the CDR3 is TGTGCCAGCAGCTTTGGGGGCGTTCACTCCTATGGCTACACCTTC. The chain has TRBV7-9 and TRBJ1-2, with TRBD1 as a possible D gene (6 bases). Trimming left V 3 bases short and J 4 bases short, with 15 bases between. The germline V gene encodes CDR1 SEHNR and CDR2 FQNEAQ (reference sequence). The CDR3 extends over 15 amino acids.

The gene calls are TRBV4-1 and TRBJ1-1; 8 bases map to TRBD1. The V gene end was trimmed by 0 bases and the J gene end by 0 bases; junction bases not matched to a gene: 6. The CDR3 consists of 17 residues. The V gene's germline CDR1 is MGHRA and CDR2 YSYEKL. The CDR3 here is CASSQDLGTGLNTEAFF. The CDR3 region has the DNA TGCGCCAGCAGCCAAGACCTCGGGACAGGACTGAACACTGAAGCTTTCTTT.

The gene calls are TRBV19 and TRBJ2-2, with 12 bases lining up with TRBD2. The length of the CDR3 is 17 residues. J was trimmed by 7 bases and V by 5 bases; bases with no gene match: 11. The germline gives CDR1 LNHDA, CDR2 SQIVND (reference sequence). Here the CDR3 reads CASSEVLAGGPIGELFF. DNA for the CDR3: TGTGCCAGTAGTGAGGTGCTAGCGGGAGGGCCTATCGGGGAGCTGTTTTTT. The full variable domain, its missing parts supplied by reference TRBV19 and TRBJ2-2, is DGGITQSPKYLFRKEGQNVTLSCEQNLNHDAMYWYRQDPGQGLRLIYYSQIVNDFQKGDIAEGYSVSREKKESFPLTVTSAQKNPTAFYLCASSEVLAGGPIGELFFGEGSRLTVL.

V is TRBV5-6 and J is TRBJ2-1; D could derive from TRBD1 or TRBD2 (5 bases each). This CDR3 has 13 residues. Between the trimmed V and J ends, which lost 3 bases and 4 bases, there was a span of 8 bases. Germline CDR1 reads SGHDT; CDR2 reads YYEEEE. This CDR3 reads CASSWDGYNEQFF. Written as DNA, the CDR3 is TGTGCCAGCAGCTGGGACGGTTACAATGAGCAGTTCTTC.

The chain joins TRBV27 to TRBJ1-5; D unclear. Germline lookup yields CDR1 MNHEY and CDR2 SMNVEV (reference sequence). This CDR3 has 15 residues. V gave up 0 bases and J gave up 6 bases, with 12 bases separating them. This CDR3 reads CASSLSMGGSQPQHF. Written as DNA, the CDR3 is TGTGCCAGCAGTTTATCTATGGGTGGGAGTCAGCCCCAGCATTTT.

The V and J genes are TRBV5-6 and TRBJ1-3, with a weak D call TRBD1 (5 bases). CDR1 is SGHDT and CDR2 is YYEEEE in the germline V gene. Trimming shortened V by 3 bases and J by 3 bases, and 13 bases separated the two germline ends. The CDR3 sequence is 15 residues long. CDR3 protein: CASSSTVNIGNTIYF. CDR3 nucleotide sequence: TGTGCCAGCAGCTCGACAGTCAACATTGGAAACACCATATATTTT.

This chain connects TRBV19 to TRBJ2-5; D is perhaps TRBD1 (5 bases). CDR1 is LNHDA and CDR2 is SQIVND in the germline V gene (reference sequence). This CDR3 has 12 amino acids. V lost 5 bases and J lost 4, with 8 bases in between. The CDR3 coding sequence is TGTGCCAGTAGTTCAACAGGAGAGACCCAGTACTTC. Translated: CASSSTGETQYF.

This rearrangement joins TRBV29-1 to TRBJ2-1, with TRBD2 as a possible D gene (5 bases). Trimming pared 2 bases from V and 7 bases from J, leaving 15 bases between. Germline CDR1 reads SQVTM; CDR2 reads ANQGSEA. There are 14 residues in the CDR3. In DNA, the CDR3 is TGCAGCGTTGAATTGAGGTCGGGGAATAATGAGCAGTTCTTC. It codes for CSVELRSGNNEQFF.

The CDR3 nucleotides read TGTGCCAGCAGTTTACTGGGGGGCACTGAAGCTTTCTTT. It yields the protein CASSLLGGTEAFF. The V call is TRBV27, the J call TRBJ1-1; tentative D call: TRBD1 (5 bases). Looked up from germline, CDR1 is MNHEY and CDR2 is SMNVEV (reference sequence). The V end was cut by 2 bases, the J end by 4 bases, with 8 bases between. CDR3 length: 13 amino acids.

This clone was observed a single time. CDR3 coding DNA: TGTGCCAGCAGTCCCTCGGGGGACCAAGAGACCCAGTACTTC. Encoded protein: CASSPSGDQETQYF. V and J are TRBV28 and TRBJ2-5, with a possible D match to TRBD2 (6 bases). The CDR3 runs to 14 residues. Germline CDR1 MDHEN, CDR2 SYDVKM. V lost 5 bases to trimming and J lost 0 bases, with 10 bases between them.

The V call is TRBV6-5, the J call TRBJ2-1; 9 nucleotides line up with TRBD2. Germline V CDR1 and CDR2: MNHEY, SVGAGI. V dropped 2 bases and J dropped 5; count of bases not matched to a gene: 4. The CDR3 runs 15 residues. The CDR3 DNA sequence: TGTGCCAGCAGTTACGCGGGGGGGCTCGACAATGAGCAGTTCTTC. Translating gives CASSYAGGLDNEQFF.

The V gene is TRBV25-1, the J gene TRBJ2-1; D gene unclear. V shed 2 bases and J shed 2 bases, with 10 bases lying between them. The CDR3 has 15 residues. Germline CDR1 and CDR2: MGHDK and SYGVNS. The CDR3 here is CASSEPGFPYNEQFF. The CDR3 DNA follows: TGTGCCAGCAGTGAACCCGGGTTTCCCTACAATGAGCAGTTCTTC.

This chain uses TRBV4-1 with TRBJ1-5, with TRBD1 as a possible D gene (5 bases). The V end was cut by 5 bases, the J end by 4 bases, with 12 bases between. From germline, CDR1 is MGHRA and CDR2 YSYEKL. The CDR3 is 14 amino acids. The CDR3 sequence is CASSSGPGNQPQHF. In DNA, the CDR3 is TGCGCCAGCAGCTCGGGACCAGGAAATCAGCCCCAGCATTTT.

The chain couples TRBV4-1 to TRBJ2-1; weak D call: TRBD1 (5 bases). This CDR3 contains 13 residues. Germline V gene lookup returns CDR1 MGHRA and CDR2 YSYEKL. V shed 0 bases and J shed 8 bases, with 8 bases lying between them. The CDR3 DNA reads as TGCGCCAGCAGCCAAGAGAGCAGGGATGAGCAGTTCTTC. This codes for CASSQESRDEQFF.

CDR3 sequence reads: CASSVGGGLAGGFSYNEQFF. The CDR3 DNA sequence: TGTGCCAGCAGCGTAGGAGGTGGACTAGCGGGAGGGTTCTCCTACAATGAGCAGTTCTTC. This chain uses TRBV9 with TRBJ2-1, with TRBD2 identical over 15 bases. Germline loops: CDR1 SGDLS, CDR2 YYNGEE. CDR3 size: 20 residues. V lost 0 bases and J lost 0; bases outside the gene matches: 7.

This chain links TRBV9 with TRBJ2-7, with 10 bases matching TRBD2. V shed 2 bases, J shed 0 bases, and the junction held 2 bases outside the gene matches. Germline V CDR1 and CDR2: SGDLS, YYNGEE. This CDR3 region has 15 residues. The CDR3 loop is CASSVSGRSSYEQYF. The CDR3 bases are TGTGCCAGCAGCGTTAGCGGGAGGAGCTCCTACGAGCAGTACTTC.

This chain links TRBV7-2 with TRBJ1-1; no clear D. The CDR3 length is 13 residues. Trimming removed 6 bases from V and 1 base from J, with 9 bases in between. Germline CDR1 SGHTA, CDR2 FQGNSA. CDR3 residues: CASSTAPNTEAFF. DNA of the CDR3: TGTGCCAGCAGTACCGCCCCGAACACTGAAGCTTTCTTT.

CDR3: CASSDDRREQYF. CDR3 bases: TGTGCCAGCAGCGACGACAGGAGGGAGCAGTACTTC. The gene calls are TRBV13 and TRBJ2-7; D may be TRBD1 (6 bases). The CDR3 length is 12 residues. Trimming shortened V by 5 bases and J by 7 bases, and 12 bases separated the two germline ends. Per germline, CDR1 PRHDT and CDR2 FYEKMQ (reference sequence).

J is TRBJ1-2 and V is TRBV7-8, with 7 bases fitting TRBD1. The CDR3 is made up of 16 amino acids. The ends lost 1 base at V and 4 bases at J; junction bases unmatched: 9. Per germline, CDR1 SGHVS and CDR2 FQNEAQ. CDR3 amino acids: CASSLGGQWGTYGYTF. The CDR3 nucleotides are TGTGCCAGCAGCTTAGGGGGACAGTGGGGGACCTATGGCTACACCTTC.

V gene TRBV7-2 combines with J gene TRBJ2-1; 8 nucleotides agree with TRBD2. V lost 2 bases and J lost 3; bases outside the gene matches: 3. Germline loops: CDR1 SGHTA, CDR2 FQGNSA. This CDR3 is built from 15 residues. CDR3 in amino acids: CASSLMSGGYNEQFF. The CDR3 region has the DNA TGTGCCAGCAGCTTAATGAGCGGGGGCTACAATGAGCAGTTCTTC.

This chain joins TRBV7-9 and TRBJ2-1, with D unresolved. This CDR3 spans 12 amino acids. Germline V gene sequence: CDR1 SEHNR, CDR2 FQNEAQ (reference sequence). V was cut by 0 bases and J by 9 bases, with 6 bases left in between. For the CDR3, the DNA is TGTGCCAGCAGCTTAGCGGCCCCTGAGCAGTTCTTC. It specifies CASSLAAPEQFF.

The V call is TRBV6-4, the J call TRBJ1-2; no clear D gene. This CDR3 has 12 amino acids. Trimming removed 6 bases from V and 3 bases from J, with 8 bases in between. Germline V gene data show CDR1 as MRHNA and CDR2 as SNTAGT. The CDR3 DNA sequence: TGTGCCAGCAGAGACGTCTACTATGGCTACACCTTC. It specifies CASRDVYYGYTF.

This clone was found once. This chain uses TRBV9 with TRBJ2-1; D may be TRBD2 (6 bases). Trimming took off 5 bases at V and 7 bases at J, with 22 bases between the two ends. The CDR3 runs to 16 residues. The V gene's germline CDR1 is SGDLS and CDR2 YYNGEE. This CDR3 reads CASSGLRASRGNEQFF. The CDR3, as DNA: TGTGCCAGCAGTGGTCTTCGGGCTAGCCGGGGGAATGAGCAGTTCTTC.

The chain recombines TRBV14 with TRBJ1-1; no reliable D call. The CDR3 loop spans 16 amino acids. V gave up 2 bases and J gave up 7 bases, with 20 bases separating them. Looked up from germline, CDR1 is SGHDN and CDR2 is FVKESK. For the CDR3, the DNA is TGTGCCAGCAGCCAATTGATCACGGGCAGTACAGTTGAAGCTTTCTTT. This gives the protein CASSQLITGSTVEAFF.

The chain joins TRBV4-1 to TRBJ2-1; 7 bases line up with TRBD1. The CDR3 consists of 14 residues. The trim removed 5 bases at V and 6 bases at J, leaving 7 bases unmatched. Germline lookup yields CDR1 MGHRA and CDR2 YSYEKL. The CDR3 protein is CASSIYRGANEQFF. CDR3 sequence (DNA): TGCGCCAGCAGCATCTACAGGGGAGCCAATGAGCAGTTCTTC.

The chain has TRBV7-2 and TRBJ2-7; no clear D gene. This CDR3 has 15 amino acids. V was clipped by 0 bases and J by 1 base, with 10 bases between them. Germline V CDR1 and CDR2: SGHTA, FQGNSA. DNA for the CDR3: TGTGCCAGCAGCTTAGCGCTGGAACCTTCCTACGAGCAGTACGTC. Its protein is CASSLALEPSYEQYV.

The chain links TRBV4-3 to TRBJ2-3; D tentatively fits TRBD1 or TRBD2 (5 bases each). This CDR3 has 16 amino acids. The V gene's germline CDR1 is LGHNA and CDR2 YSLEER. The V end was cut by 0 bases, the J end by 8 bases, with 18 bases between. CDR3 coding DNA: TGCGCCAGCAGCCAAGATCTAGCAGGGTCGTCGGGTACGCAGTATTTT. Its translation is CASSQDLAGSSGTQYF.